A selection of T cell receptor beta chains follows, all from one sample in a study of blood T cell repertoires in COVID-19. TCRdb keeps only in-frame clones here, not all; method: immunoSEQ multiplex PCR. Of around 92,000 clones in the sample, 86% were seen once. Sequencing used peripheral blood. These receptors all come from a woman aged 55-70 years in a cohort sampled during active or convalescent COVID-19. Both conserved end residues are part of each CDR3. D genes are given only for firm matches. Clone size is not always given. Where it is, it says once, few, many or a class for expanded clones.

v_call	d_call	j_call	clone_size	cdr3_nt	cdr3_aa
TRBV28	-	TRBJ2-7	-	TGTGCCAGCAGTCTCGTTAACAGGGGAGGCGAGCAGTACTTC	CASSLVNRGGEQYF
TRBV7-7	TRBD2	TRBJ2-1	-	TGTGCTAGCAGCTTAGGGACTAGCGGGAGTCTTGGCAATGAGCAGTTCTTC	CASSLGTSGSLGNEQFF
TRBV6-5	-	TRBJ1-1	-	TGTGCCAGCAGTTCGCCGGGGGCTGAAGCTTTCTTT	CASSSPGAEAFF
TRBV27	TRBD1	TRBJ1-6	once	TGTGCCAGCAGTTTATCAGGGGGCAGGGGATGGGGGTCACCCCTCCACTTT	CASSLSGGRGWGSPLHF
TRBV15	-	TRBJ2-5	-	TGTGCCACCAGCAGAAACTGGGAGACCCAGTACTTC	CATSRNWETQYF
TRBV25-1	TRBD1	TRBJ2-5	-	TGTGCCAGCAGTGAGTACAGGGGTCGAGAGACCCAGTACTTC	CASSEYRGRETQYF
TRBV10-1	TRBD2	TRBJ2-2	-	TGCGCCAGCGGTTCTAGCGGGAGTACGACCGGGGAGCTGTTTTTT	CASGSSGSTTGELFF
TRBV11-2	-	TRBJ1-5	once	TGTGCCAGCAGCGGGGGCAGGCGAGGACAGCCCCAGCATTTT	CASSGGRRGQPQHF
TRBV7-2	-	TRBJ1-1	few	TGTGCCAGCAGCTTATCAGGGTGGACTGAAGCTTTCTTT	CASSLSGWTEAFF
TRBV27	-	TRBJ1-2	-	TGTGCCAGCAGGGAGACAGGTCCCTATGGCTACACCTTC	CASRETGPYGYTF
TRBV30	-	TRBJ1-1	-	TGTGCCTGGAGTGTGCTCAGGGGCCAAAAGATGTCGTACACTGAAGCTTTCTTT	CAWSVLRGQKMSYTEAFF
TRBV7-9	-	TRBJ2-1	few	TGTGCCAGCAGCTTAACGTCAGGTGAGCAGTTCTTC	CASSLTSGEQFF
TRBV6-4	TRBD2	TRBJ2-1	-	TGTGCCAGCAGTGTCAGAGGGGGGACTAGCGGCCCTGAGCAGTTCTTC	CASSVRGGTSGPEQFF
TRBV19	TRBD1	TRBJ1-1	-	TGTGCCAGTTCCCCAAAGGGGGCTGACACTGAAGCTTTCTTT	CASSPKGADTEAFF
TRBV6-5	TRBD1	TRBJ1-6	-	TGTGCCAGCACCCTTGACAGGGAGCTCAATTCACCCCTCCACTTT	CASTLDRELNSPLHF
TRBV15	-	TRBJ1-2	once	TGTGCCACCAGCGGAAGGACAGCCAATAACTATGGCTACACCTTC	CATSGRTANNYGYTF
TRBV29-1	-	TRBJ2-7	-	TGCAGCGTTGAAGATCGGACTGTTTCCTACGAGCAGTACTTC	CSVEDRTVSYEQYF
TRBV6-5	-	TRBJ1-5	-	TGTGCCAGCAGTCGGACAGGCAATCAGCCCCAGCATTTT	CASSRTGNQPQHF
TRBV19	-	TRBJ1-5	-	TGTGCCAGTAGTACCGACGGGTATAGCAATCAGCCCCAGCATTTT	CASSTDGYSNQPQHF
TRBV5-4	-	TRBJ1-2	-	TGTGCCAGCAAAGATTCTTGGGCAGGTCCTAAGGCGGGCTATGGCTACACCTTC	CASKDSWAGPKAGYGYTF
TRBV3-1/TRBV3-2	-	TRBJ2-7	-	TGTGCCAGCAGCCTAGGGGGACGTTACGAGCAGTACTTC	CASSLGGRYEQYF
TRBV10-2	-	TRBJ2-7	few	TGCGCCAGCAGTGAACAGGGCTACGAGCAGTACTTC	CASSEQGYEQYF
TRBV5-4	-	TRBJ1-4	-	TGTGCCAGCAGCTTGGAACAGGCTAATGAAAAACTGTTTTTT	CASSLEQANEKLFF
TRBV27	-	TRBJ1-2	-	TGTGCCAGCAGCAGAAATTTTGACAGAGGAGCCTATGGCTACACCTTC	CASSRNFDRGAYGYTF
TRBV19	TRBD2	TRBJ2-5	-	TGTGCCACCCCACCCCAATCAGCTAGCGGGGGGGGAGAGACCCAGTACTTC	CATPPQSASGGGETQYF
TRBV5-6	-	TRBJ2-7	once	TGTGCCAGCAGCTTGGCCAGCGTCTACGAGCAGTACTTC	CASSLASVYEQYF
TRBV11-1	-	TRBJ1-2	few	TGTGCCAGCAGCTTAGGAGGTGAGCCAGGAGGAGGTGGCTACACCTTC	CASSLGGEPGGGGYTF
TRBV11-2	-	TRBJ1-1	-	TGTGCCAGCAGCTTAGGATGGGGGCCGGACACTGAAGCTTTCTTT	CASSLGWGPDTEAFF
TRBV19	TRBD1	TRBJ1-2	once	TGTGCCAGTAGCATGACAGGGGGTGTGGGCTACACCTTC	CASSMTGGVGYTF
TRBV3-1/TRBV3-2	TRBD1	TRBJ1-1	-	TGTGCCAGCAGCATGGGACAGGTTAACACTGAAGCTTTCTTT	CASSMGQVNTEAFF
TRBV19	-	TRBJ1-2	-	TGTGCCAGTAGTATAGCCGACACCTTTACTAACTATGGCTACACCTTC	CASSIADTFTNYGYTF
TRBV2	-	TRBJ1-5	-	TGTGCCAGCACCCCCGCGAGGAGTTCGAGCAATCAGCCCCAGCATTTT	CASTPARSSSNQPQHF
TRBV5-4	-	TRBJ1-1	-	TGTGCCAGCAGCTTAGGGACTGGGGGAACTGAAGCTTTCTTT	CASSLGTGGTEAFF
TRBV19	TRBD1	TRBJ2-5	-	TGTGCCAGTAGTAGTACAGGGGGCCAAGAGACCCAGTACTTC	CASSSTGGQETQYF
TRBV5-1	-	TRBJ2-3	-	TGCGCCAGCAGCTTGGGGAGGGCTGATTCAGATACGCAGTATTTT	CASSLGRADSDTQYF
TRBV27	-	TRBJ2-1	once	TGTGCCAGCAGTTTAGGGGGGGGGCCTGTCGATGAGCAGTTCTTC	CASSLGGGPVDEQFF
TRBV6-4	-	TRBJ2-7	-	TGTGCCAGCAGTGACTGTCCCTCGGAGGGGGGGGCCCCCTACGAGCAGTACTTC	CASSDCPSEGGAPYEQYF
TRBV11-2	-	TRBJ2-4	-	TGTGCCAGCAGTTGGGGGGTAGCCAAAAACATTCAGTACTTC	CASSWGVAKNIQYF
TRBV7-9	TRBD2	TRBJ2-1	-	TGTGCCAGCAGCTCGGGACTAGCGGGAGGGCCCCACAATGAGCAGTTCTTC	CASSSGLAGGPHNEQFF
TRBV19	-	TRBJ2-3	-	TGTGCCAGTAGTATTGCGGGGCAGGAGGCGCGGAGCACGCAGTATTTT	CASSIAGQEARSTQYF
TRBV6-5	TRBD1	TRBJ1-6	-	TGTGCCAGCAGATCGGGACAGGGTCGTTCACCCCTCCACTTT	CASRSGQGRSPLHF
TRBV5-1	-	TRBJ2-5	-	TGCGCCAGCAGCTTAGTAGGGGGTGTTGAAGAGACCCAGTACTTC	CASSLVGGVEETQYF
TRBV28	-	TRBJ2-5	-	TGTGCCAGCAGTTTCTATTCGGAGACCCAGTACTTC	CASSFYSETQYF
TRBV6-6	-	TRBJ1-2	-	TGTGCCAGCAGCCTGCCGGCGGGGGACTATGGCTACACCTTC	CASSLPAGDYGYTF
TRBV15	-	TRBJ1-2	-	TGTGCCACCAGCAGAACCCTTGACAGGAACTATGGCTACACCTTC	CATSRTLDRNYGYTF
TRBV5-1	TRBD1	TRBJ1-3	-	TGCGCCAGCAGCCCGGCCGACAGGGGAATTGGAAACACCATATATTTT	CASSPADRGIGNTIYF
TRBV7-2	-	TRBJ2-5	-	TGTGCCAGCAGCTCAGGGTCGAGATCTCACGGGACCCAGTACTTC	CASSSGSRSHGTQYF
TRBV6-6	-	TRBJ1-2	-	TGTGCCAGCAGTAATACAGGGCTAGCTAACTATGGCTACACCTTC	CASSNTGLANYGYTF
TRBV28	TRBD2	TRBJ2-1	-	TGTGCCAGCAGTACGGCTCGAGCGGGAGGGGTCTACAATGAGCAGTTCTTC	CASSTARAGGVYNEQFF
TRBV18	-	TRBJ2-1	-	TGTGCCAGCTCACCACAGGCAGGGGATGAGCAGTTCTTC	CASSPQAGDEQFF
TRBV18	TRBD1	TRBJ1-1	-	TGTGCCAGCTCACACCGACAGGGGCGACCCCTCACTGAAGCTTTCTTT	CASSHRQGRPLTEAFF
TRBV7-9	-	TRBJ2-1	-	TGTGCCAGCAGTCCCATCGCGGGTCATAAGGGCCATGAGCAGTTCTTC	CASSPIAGHKGHEQFF
TRBV3-1/TRBV3-2	TRBD1	TRBJ1-2	-	TGTGCCAGCAGCCTGAACCGGGACAGGGGAGATGGCTACACCTTC	CASSLNRDRGDGYTF
TRBV5-1	TRBD2	TRBJ2-1	-	TGCGCCAGCAGCTTAGCACTAGCGGGAGAGGGTGAGCAGTTCTTC	CASSLALAGEGEQFF
TRBV2	TRBD2	TRBJ2-5	once	TGTGCCAGCAGTGGCGGGGGGGCCGGGAAGACCCAGTACTTC	CASSGGGAGKTQYF
TRBV6-6	-	TRBJ2-2	-	TGTGCCAGCAGTATTGAGGGGGTGAGGAGGGAGCTGTTTTTT	CASSIEGVRRELFF
TRBV19	TRBD1	TRBJ1-3	-	TGTGCCAGTAGTGTCGGGACAGCCTCTGGAAACACCATATATTTT	CASSVGTASGNTIYF